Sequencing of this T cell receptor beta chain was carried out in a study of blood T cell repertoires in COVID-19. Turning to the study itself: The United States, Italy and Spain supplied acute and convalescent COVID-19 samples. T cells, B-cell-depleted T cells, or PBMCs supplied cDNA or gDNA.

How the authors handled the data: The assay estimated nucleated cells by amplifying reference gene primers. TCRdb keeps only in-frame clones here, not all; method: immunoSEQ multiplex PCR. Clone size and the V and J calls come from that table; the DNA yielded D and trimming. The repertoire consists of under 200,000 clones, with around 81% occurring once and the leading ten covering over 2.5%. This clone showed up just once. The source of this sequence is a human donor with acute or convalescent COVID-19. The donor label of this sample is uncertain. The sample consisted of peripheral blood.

CDR3 nucleotides: TGTGCCAGCTCGCGAGGGGGAGGGGGTGAGGCTGAAGCTTTCTTT. Encoded protein: CASSRGGGGEAEAFF. V usage is TRBV6-5 and J usage is TRBJ1-1; D might be TRBD1 (6 bases). V was trimmed by 8 bases and J by 6 bases, leaving 22 bases between them. CDR3 length: 15 residues. Germline assignment: CDR1 MNHEY and CDR2 SVGAGI.